The clone carrying this TCR beta chain showed up just a few times. Antigen: not known. The sample comes from a study of CD8 T cells in ankylosing spondylitis. Study-wide findings and caveats: Ankylosing spondylitis blood appeared to be characterized by a TCR beta motif of under ten highly homologous variants.

Trimming removed 5 bases at V and 7 bases at J, with 9 bases between. This CDR3 has 12 residues. TCRdb redid the calling of the 5' RACE reads with MiXCR, one entry per CDR3 protein. The table shows about 540,000 distinct CDR3 sequences, with 10% to 15% occurring only once. This TCR was recovered from a male donor with ankylosing spondylitis. The sequenced sample was blood, either unsorted or a sorted T cell fraction (not recorded which). The chain joins TRBV12-3 or TRBV12-4 to TRBJ2-1; D not resolved. In nucleotides, the CDR3 is TGTGCCAGCAGTCCAACAAGTAATGAGCAGTTCTTC. Translated, it gives CASSPTSNEQFF.